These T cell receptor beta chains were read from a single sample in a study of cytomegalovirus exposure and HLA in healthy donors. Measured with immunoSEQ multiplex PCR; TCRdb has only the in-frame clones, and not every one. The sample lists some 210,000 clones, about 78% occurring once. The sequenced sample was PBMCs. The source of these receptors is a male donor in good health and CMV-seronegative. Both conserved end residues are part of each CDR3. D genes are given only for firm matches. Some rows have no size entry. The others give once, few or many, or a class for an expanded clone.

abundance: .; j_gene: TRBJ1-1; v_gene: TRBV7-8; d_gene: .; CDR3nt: TGTGCCAGCAGCCCTCAGGCGGAGGGCACTGAAGCTTTCTTT; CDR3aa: CASSPQAEGTEAFF
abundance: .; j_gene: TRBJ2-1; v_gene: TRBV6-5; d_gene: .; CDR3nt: TGTGCCAGCAGTTACGGCAGGGCTCCGGCTGACAATGAGCAGTTCTTC; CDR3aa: CASSYGRAPADNEQFF
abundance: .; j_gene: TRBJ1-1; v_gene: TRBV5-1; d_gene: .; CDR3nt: TGCGCCAGCAGGGGGGGGAACACTGAAGCTTTCTTT; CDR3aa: CASRGGNTEAFF
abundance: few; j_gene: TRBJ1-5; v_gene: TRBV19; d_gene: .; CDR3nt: TGTGCCAGTAGTGTGGGCCCCAAGGATCAGCCCCAGCATTTT; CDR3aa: CASSVGPKDQPQHF
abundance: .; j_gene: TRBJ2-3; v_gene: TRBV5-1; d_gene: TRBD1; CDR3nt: TGCGCCAGCCGCCCCGGGACAGGGGTTCCAGATACGCAGTATTTT; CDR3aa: CASRPGTGVPDTQYF
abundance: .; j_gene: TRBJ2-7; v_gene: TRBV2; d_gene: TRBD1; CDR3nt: TGTGCCAGCAGTGCCGGGACAGTATCCTACGAGCAGTACTTC; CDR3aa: CASSAGTVSYEQYF
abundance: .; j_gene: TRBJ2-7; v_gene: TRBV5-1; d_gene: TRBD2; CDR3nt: TGCGCCAGCAGCTTGATGACTAGCGGGATGAGCTCCTACGAGCAGTACTTC; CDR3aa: CASSLMTSGMSSYEQYF
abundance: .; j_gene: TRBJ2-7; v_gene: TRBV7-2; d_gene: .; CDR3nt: TGTGCCAGCAGCTTACCGTCCTACGAGCAGTACTTC; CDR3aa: CASSLPSYEQYF
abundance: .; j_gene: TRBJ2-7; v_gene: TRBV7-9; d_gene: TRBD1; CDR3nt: TGTGCCAGCAGCACCGGGACAGGGGTTATCGAGCAGTACTTC; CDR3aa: CASSTGTGVIEQYF
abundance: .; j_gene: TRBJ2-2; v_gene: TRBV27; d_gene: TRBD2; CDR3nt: TGTGCCAGCAGTTTGTTGACTAGCGGGAGACCCGGGGAGCTGTTTTTT; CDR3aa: CASSLLTSGRPGELFF
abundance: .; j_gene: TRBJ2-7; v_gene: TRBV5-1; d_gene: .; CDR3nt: TGCGCCAGCAGCTTGGAGAGGACAACCTACGAGCAGTACTTC; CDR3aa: CASSLERTTYEQYF
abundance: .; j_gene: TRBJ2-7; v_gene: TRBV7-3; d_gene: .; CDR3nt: TGTGCCAGCAGCCCCGGTCCATCCTACGAGCAGTACTTC; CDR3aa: CASSPGPSYEQYF
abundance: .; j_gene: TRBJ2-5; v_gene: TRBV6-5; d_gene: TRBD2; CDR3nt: TGTGCCAGCAGGTACCAGGGACTAGCGGGAGAGACCCAGTACTTC; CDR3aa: CASRYQGLAGETQYF
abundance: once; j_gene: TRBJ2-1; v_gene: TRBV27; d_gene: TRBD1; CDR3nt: TGTGCCAGCAGTTGGACAGGGAGAGGCGATGAGCAGTTCTTC; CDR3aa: CASSWTGRGDEQFF
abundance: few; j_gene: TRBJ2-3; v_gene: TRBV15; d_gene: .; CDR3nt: TGTGCCACCAGCAGAGTACTAGATTTCGGTACGCAGTATTTT; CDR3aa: CATSRVLDFGTQYF
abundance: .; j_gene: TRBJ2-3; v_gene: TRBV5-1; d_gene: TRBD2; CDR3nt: TGCGCCAGCAGCTTGGCCGGTAGCGGGAGAGTAGATACGCAGTATTTT; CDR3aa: CASSLAGSGRVDTQYF
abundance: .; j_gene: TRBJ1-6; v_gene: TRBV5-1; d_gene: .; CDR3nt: TGCGCCAGCAGCTTGGTAGCGGGGACCGGTAATTCACCCCTCCACTTT; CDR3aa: CASSLVAGTGNSPLHF
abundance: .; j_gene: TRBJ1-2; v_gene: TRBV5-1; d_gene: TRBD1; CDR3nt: TGCGCCAGCAGCTCCTTGGACAGGGGGCATGGCTACACCTTC; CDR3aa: CASSSLDRGHGYTF
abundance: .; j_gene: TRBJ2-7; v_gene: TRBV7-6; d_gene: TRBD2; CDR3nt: TGTGCCAGCAGCTCCATGATAGCGGGAGACGTTCCCCACGAGCAGTACTTC; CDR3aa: CASSSMIAGDVPHEQYF
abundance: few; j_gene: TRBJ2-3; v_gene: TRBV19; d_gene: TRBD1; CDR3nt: TGTGCCAGTAGTATCCCCGGACAGGGTAAAGGATATACGCAGTATTTT; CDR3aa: CASSIPGQGKGYTQYF
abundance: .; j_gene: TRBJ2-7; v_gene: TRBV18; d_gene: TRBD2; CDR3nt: TGTGCCAGCTCACCACTCTGGACTAGCGGGAGTTACGAGCAGTACTTC; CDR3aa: CASSPLWTSGSYEQYF
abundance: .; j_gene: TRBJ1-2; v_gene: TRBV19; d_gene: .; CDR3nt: TGTGCCAGTACCGGAGAAATCTATGGCTACACCTTC; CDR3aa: CASTGEIYGYTF
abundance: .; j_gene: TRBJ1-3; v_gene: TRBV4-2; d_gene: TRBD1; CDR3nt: TGTGCCAGCAGCCAAGATCACCAGGGGGCAAATGGAAACACCATATATTTT; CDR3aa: CASSQDHQGANGNTIYF
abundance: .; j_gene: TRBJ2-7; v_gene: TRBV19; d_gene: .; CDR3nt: TGTGCCAGTAGTATAGAGGTCAGGGCCCACGAGCAGTACTTC; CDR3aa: CASSIEVRAHEQYF
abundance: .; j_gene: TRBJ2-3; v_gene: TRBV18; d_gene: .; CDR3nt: TGTGCCAGCTCACCCGGGGGAAGCGGCACAGATACGCAGTATTTT; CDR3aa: CASSPGGSGTDTQYF
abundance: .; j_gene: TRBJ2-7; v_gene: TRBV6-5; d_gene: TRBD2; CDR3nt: TGTGCCAGCAGTTACACCGGGACTAGTAATCTCTACGAGCAGTACTTC; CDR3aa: CASSYTGTSNLYEQYF
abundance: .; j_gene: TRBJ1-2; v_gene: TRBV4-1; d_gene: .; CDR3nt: TGCGCCAGCAGCCAAGTCCAGGGAAGTGATTATGGCTACACCTTC; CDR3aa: CASSQVQGSDYGYTF
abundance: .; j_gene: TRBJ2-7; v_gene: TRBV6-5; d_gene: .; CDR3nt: TGTGCCAGCAGTTACTCGGGGGGGGCCGATTACGAGCAGTACTTC; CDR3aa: CASSYSGGADYEQYF
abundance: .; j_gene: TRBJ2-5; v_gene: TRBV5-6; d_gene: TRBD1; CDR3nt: TGTGCCAGCAGCTTGAGTCGCTCCCGGGACAGGGGGGTGGCCCAGTACTTC; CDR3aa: CASSLSRSRDRGVAQYF
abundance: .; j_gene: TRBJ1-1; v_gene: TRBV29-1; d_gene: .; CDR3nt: TGCAGCGTTCTACCCTCCGACACTGAAGCTTTCTTT; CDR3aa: CSVLPSDTEAFF
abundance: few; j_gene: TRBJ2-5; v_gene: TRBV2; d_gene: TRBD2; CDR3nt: TGTGCCAGCAGTGAGGGGCTAGCGGGAGGACCAGAGACCCAGTACTTC; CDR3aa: CASSEGLAGGPETQYF
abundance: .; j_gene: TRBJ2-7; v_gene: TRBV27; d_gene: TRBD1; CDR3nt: TGTGCCAGCAGTTCCCTCGGGACAGGGAACGAGCAGTACTTC; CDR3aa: CASSSLGTGNEQYF
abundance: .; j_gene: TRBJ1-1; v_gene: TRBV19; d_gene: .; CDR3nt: TGTGCCAGTTGGACAAACAGGGCAAACACTGAAGCTTTCTTT; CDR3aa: CASWTNRANTEAFF
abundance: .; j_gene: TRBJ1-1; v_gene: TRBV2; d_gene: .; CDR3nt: TGTGCCAGCACCTTACAGAATATGAACACTGAAGCTTTCTTT; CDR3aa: CASTLQNMNTEAFF
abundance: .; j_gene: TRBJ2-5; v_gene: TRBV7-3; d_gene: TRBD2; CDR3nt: TGTGCCAGCAGCTCCGGGACAGCGGGGGGGACCCAGTACTTC; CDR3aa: CASSSGTAGGTQYF
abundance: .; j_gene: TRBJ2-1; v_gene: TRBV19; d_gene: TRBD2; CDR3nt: TGTGCCAGTAGTATAGGGGAAATAGCGGGAGTTGAGCAGTTCTTC; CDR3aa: CASSIGEIAGVEQFF
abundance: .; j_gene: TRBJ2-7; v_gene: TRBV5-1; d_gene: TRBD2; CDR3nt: TGCGCCAGCAGCTTGGGCGGGAGCCCTTCCTCCGGGGGATACGAGCAGTACTTC; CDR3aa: CASSLGGSPSSGGYEQYF
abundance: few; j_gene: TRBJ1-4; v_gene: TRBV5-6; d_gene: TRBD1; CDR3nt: TGTGCCAGCAGCTCGACAGGGGGCGGTAATGAAAAACTGTTTTTT; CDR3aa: CASSSTGGGNEKLFF
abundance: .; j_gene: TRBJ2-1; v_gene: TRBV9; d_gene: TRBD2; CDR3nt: TGTGCCAGCAGCGCTAGCGGAAGCTCCTACAATGAGCAGTTCTTC; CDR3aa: CASSASGSSYNEQFF
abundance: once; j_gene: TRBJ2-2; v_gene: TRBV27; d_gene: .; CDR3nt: TGTGCCAGCAGTTTAATCAGGTTGGGCGGGGAGCTGTTTTTT; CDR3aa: CASSLIRLGGELFF
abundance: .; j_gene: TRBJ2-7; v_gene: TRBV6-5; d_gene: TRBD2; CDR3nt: TGTGCCAGCAGCCGTAACAGCGGGAGCGAGCAGTACTTC; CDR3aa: CASSRNSGSEQYF
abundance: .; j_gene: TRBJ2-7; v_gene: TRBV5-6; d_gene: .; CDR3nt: TGTGCCAGCAGCTTGGGGTGGCGGGCCGAGCAGCACTTC; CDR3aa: CASSLGWRAEQHF
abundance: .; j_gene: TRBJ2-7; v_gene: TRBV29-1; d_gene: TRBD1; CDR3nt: TGCAGCGTCGGGTGGACAGGGTTGTACGAGCAGTACTTC; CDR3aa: CSVGWTGLYEQYF
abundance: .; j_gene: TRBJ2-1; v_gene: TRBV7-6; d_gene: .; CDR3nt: TGTGCCAGCAGCTTATACCAGGGTGCGGCGAATGAGCAGTTCTTC; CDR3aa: CASSLYQGAANEQFF
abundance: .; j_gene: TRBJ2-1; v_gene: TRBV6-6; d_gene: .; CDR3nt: TGTGCCAGCAGTGCGCTAGCGATTGAGCAGTTCTTC; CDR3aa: CASSALAIEQFF
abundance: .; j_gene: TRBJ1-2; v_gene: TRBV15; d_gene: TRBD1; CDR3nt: TGTGCCACCAGCGAACCGGGACAGGCCCCCTATGGCTACACCTTC; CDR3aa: CATSEPGQAPYGYTF
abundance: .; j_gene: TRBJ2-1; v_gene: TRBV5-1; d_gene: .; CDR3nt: TGCGCCAGCAGCTTGGCGTTCAATGAGCAGTTCTTC; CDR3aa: CASSLAFNEQFF
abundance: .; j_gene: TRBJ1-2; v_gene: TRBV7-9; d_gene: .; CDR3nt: TGTGCCAGCAGCCCCTCGTCCAGTGCTGGCTACACCTTC; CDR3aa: CASSPSSSAGYTF
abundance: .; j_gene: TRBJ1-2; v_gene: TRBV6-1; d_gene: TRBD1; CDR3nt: TGTGCCAGCACCGTGGCAGGGGGCAACTATGGCTACACCTTC; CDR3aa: CASTVAGGNYGYTF
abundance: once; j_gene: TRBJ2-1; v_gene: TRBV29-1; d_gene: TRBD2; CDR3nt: TGCAGCGTTGAAGATTGGCGGGAGAGACATGAGCAGTTCTTC; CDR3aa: CSVEDWRERHEQFF
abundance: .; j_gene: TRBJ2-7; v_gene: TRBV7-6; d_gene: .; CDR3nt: TGTGCCAGCAGCTTGAAGACAGGACACTACGAGCAGTACTTC; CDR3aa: CASSLKTGHYEQYF
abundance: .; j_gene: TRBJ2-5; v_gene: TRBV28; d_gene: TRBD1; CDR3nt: TGTGCCAGCAGTCTCTTTGCCACGGGACAGGGGAGGACGGGGCAGTACTTC; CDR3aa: CASSLFATGQGRTGQYF
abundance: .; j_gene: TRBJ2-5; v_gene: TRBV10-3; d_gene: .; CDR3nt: TGTGCCATCAGTGAGGCCGGGGAGGTACGGACCCAGTACTTC; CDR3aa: CAISEAGEVRTQYF
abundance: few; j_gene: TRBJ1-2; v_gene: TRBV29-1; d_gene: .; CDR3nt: TGCAGCGTTGAAGTAGTCTACAGGGAGGGCTACACCTTC; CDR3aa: CSVEVVYREGYTF